The 16 T cell receptor beta chains listed next were all sequenced from one sample in a study of PD-1 blockade in mismatch repair-deficient tumors (dated by TCRdb to the late 2010s). Libraries were made using the immunoSEQ multiplex PCR assay. Sourced from immuneACCESS, this table was stored by TCRdb with only in-frame sequences that have V and J called. A share of the clones is absent; for the studies checked, an unresolved V gene accounts for under half, and the remainder has no known explanation. The sample has tens of thousands of clones on record, about 82% of them singletons. Approximately 5.1% of the sample lies in the top ten. The specimen was peripheral blood, collected 44 weeks after starting pembrolizumab. The source of these receptors is an adult with mismatch repair-deficient cancer.

The genes are TRBV9 and TRBJ1-1; D might be TRBD1 (5 bases). Germline CDR1 and CDR2: SGDLS and YYNGEE. The V gene lost 6 bases and the J gene lost 0 bases, with 15 bases spanning the gap. The CDR3 is 15 amino acids. This CDR3 reads CASTPQGELNTEAFF. The CDR3 DNA sequence: TGTGCCAGCACCCCTCAGGGAGAACTGAACACTGAAGCTTTCTTT.

The chain recombines TRBV9 with TRBJ1-2; the D is unclear. CDR1 and CDR2 (germline): SGDLS, YYNGEE. Deletions cut 3 bases from V and 1 base from J, with 7 bases between. The CDR3 runs to 13 residues. For the CDR3, the DNA is TGTGCCAGCAGCGGGCGCTTTAACTATGGCTACACCTTC. Translated, it gives CASSGRFNYGYTF.

The chain links TRBV7-9 to TRBJ2-1; 9 positions match TRBD1. Per the germline V gene, CDR1 is SEHNR and CDR2 is FQNEAQ (reference sequence). With 5 bases clipped from V and 2 bases from J, the junction kept 4 bases outside the gene matches. The CDR3 runs to 15 residues. This CDR3 is CASSTRQGAYNEQFF. The CDR3 nucleotides read TGTGCCAGCAGCACCCGACAGGGGGCCTACAATGAGCAGTTCTTC.

V usage is TRBV6-4 and J usage is TRBJ2-2; possible D gene TRBD2, 6 bases. The V end lost 0 bases, the J end lost 2 bases, and 10 bases lay between the germline ends. From germline, CDR1 is MRHNA and CDR2 SNTAGT. The CDR3 spans 16 residues. The CDR3 here is CASSDSPGLNTGELFF. The CDR3 region has the DNA TGTGCCAGCAGTGACTCCCCGGGACTTAACACCGGGGAGCTGTTTTTT.

Turning to this clone: This same CDR3 is encoded by further DNA sequences in the sample. This chain uses TRBV11-3 with TRBJ2-2; D not certain. Deletions cut 5 bases from V and 3 bases from J, with 4 bases between. Germline assignment: CDR1 SGHNT and CDR2 YENEEA. This CDR3 region has 12 residues. The CDR3 DNA sequence: TGTGCCAGCAGCCCCTACACCGGGGAGCTGTTTTTT. This sequence encodes CASSPYTGELFF.

CDR3 in amino acids: CASSQTVDTQYF. The CDR3 nucleotides are TGTGCCAGCAGTCAGACCGTGGATACGCAGTATTTT. The V and J genes are TRBV7-8 and TRBJ2-3; no definite D call. V gave up 6 bases and J gave up 6 bases, with 10 bases separating them. Germline V gives CDR1 SGHVS, CDR2 FQNEAQ. CDR3 length equals 12 residues.

This chain connects TRBV11-1 to TRBJ2-7; 13 bases align to TRBD2. The ends lost 5 bases at V and 4 bases at J; junction bases unmatched: 2. The CDR3 has 14 amino acids. Looked up from germline, CDR1 is SGHAT and CDR2 is FQDESV (reference sequence). The CDR3 spells CASSATSGRYEQYF. Written as DNA, the CDR3 is TGTGCCAGCAGCGCGACTAGCGGGAGGTACGAGCAGTACTTC.

This clone was counted between two and nine times. V is TRBV27 and J is TRBJ2-1; the match to TRBD1 covers 7 bases. Trimming at V came to 5 bases and at J to 16 bases, leaving 8 bases not matched to a gene. This CDR3 region has 11 residues. Germline V CDR1 and CDR2: MNHEY, SMNVEV (reference sequence). The CDR3 DNA is TGTGCCAGCAGTCTCGGGACAGACTCCTTCTTC. This translates into CASSLGTDSFF.

The rearrangement links TRBV28 to TRBJ1-5; a weak D match, TRBD1 (6 bases). V lost 6 bases to trimming and J lost 0 bases, with 12 bases between them. CDR3 length: 15 residues. Germline CDR1 MDHEN, CDR2 SYDVKM. This CDR3 reads CASSPTGHSNQPQHF. The CDR3 DNA is TGTGCCAGCAGCCCTACAGGGCATAGCAATCAGCCCCAGCATTTT.

V and J are TRBV2 and TRBJ1-1, with D uncertain. This CDR3 has 13 amino acids. Germline V lookup: CDR1 SNHLY, CDR2 FYNNEI. The V end was cut by 7 bases, the J end by 1 base, with 10 bases between. CDR3 region: CASTNFQNTEAFF. CDR3 nucleotide sequence: TGTGCCAGCACGAATTTTCAGAACACTGAAGCTTTCTTT.

This chain uses TRBV7-2 with TRBJ2-7; 16 bases fit TRBD2. Losses at the gene ends were 5 bases for V and 3 bases for J; bases not matched to a gene: 10. The CDR3 has 18 amino acids. Germline V gene lookup returns CDR1 SGHTA and CDR2 FQGNSA. The CDR3 here is CASSRAGTSGRAGYEQYF. For the CDR3, the DNA is TGTGCCAGCAGCCGCGCCGGGACTAGCGGGAGGGCCGGCTACGAGCAGTACTTC.

The V gene is TRBV6-1, the J gene TRBJ1-5, with D possibly TRBD1 on 5 matching bases. Between the trimmed V and J ends, which lost 2 bases and 5 bases, there was a span of 13 bases. This CDR3 is built from 15 residues. The germline V gene encodes CDR1 MNHNS and CDR2 SASEGT. The CDR3 spells CASSETGWGHQPQHF. The CDR3 nucleotides are TGTGCCAGCAGTGAAACGGGGTGGGGACATCAGCCCCAGCATTTT.

This clone was observed a few times. The chain couples TRBV25-1 to TRBJ2-7, with 10 bases lining up with TRBD1. The V gene's germline CDR1 is MGHDK and CDR2 SYGVNS. V trimming: 5 bases; J trimming: 4 bases; junction bases outside the gene matches: 5. This CDR3 comprises 14 residues. CDR3: CASSTGQGKYEQYF. CDR3 DNA: TGTGCCAGCAGTACGGGACAGGGGAAGTACGAGCAGTACTTC.

This clone has more than one count but fewer than ten. DNA for the CDR3: TGTGCCAGCAGCTCTTCCTTGACAGGGACTAATGAAAAACTGTTTTTT. It translates to CASSSSLTGTNEKLFF. The V and J genes are TRBV7-9 and TRBJ1-4, with 7 bases lining up with TRBD1. V shed 4 bases, J shed 2 bases, and the junction held 7 bases outside the gene matches. The CDR3 is 16 amino acids. Germline CDR1 reads SEHNR; CDR2 reads FQNEAQ (reference sequence).

This chain uses TRBV28 with TRBJ1-2; D is undetermined. Deletions cut 5 bases from V and 5 bases from J, with 12 bases between. In germline, CDR1 is MDHEN, CDR2 SYDVKM. The CDR3 loop spans 13 amino acids. The CDR3 DNA sequence: TGTGCCAGCAGTGGACCGGGAGATTATGGCTACACCTTC. Its protein product is CASSGPGDYGYTF.

For this clone: Germline is not matched at one junction end, which may reflect a read error. J is TRBJ2-7 and V is TRBV5-6, with 13 bases matching TRBD2. CDR1 and CDR2 from the germline V gene are SGHDT and YYEEEE. This CDR3 comprises 16 residues. The CDR3, as DNA: TGTGCCAGCAGCTGGAGACTAGCGGGAGGCTCCCACGAGCAGTACTTC. It yields the protein CASSWRLAGGSHEQYF.